Below are 18 T cell receptor beta chains sequenced from a single sample in a study of T-cell reconstitution after alpha-beta-depleted transplantation in children. Unique molecular identifiers were used in preparing the TCRbeta library. TCRdb recomputed calls from the PCR reads with MiXCR, one row per CDR3 protein. The data contain fewer than 400,000 distinct CDR3 sequences, just over 20% of them singletons. This specimen consisted of PBMCs from the stem cell graft donor, obtained from the stem cell graft. These receptors were obtained from a human donor who donated a stem cell graft to a child with acute myeloid leukemia.

The chain uses TRBV18 and TRBJ2-7; no firm D call. The CDR3 has 14 residues. V was cut by 1 base and J by 3 bases, with 10 bases left in between. The germline V gene encodes CDR1 KGHSH and CDR2 LQKENI. The CDR3 DNA is TGTGCCAGCTCACCACAGGCAGTCCACTACGAGCAGTACTTC. The encoded protein is CASSPQAVHYEQYF.

This clonotype came up many times. This chain links TRBV7-7 with TRBJ2-2; TRBD2 is a possible D gene (6 bases). Trimming took off 5 bases at V and 0 bases at J, with 10 bases between the two ends. CDR3 length equals 15 residues. CDR1 and CDR2 (germline): SSHAT, FNYEAQ (reference sequence). In DNA, the CDR3 is TGTGCCAGCAGCCTGACTAGGTCGAACACCGGGGAGCTGTTTTTT. Translating gives CASSLTRSNTGELFF.

V and J are TRBV4-2 and TRBJ2-3; 10 nucleotides line up with TRBD1. The CDR3 totals 17 residues. Germline V lookup: CDR1 LGHNA, CDR2 YNFKEQ. With V trimmed by 0 bases and J by 0 bases, 3 bases remained unmatched. The CDR3 nucleotides are TGTGCCAGCAGCCAAGATCGGGACAGGGGCAGCACAGATACGCAGTATTTT. It codes for CASSQDRDRGSTDTQYF.

The chain carries TRBV4-3 and TRBJ1-5; perhaps TRBD1 as D (6 bases). The CDR3 totals 16 residues. Germline values: CDR1 LGHNA, CDR2 YSLEER. With 5 bases removed from V and 5 bases from J, the gap between germline ends came to 19 bases. The chain's CDR3 is CASSTIGGQGHQPQHF. For the CDR3, the DNA is TGCGCCAGCAGCACGATAGGGGGACAAGGGCATCAGCCCCAGCATTTT.

This clonotype was recorded at least ten times. CDR3 in DNA: TGTGCCAGCAGTGAGAAGGCACTAAAAGAGACCCAGTACTTC. Protein sequence: CASSEKALKETQYF. The chain recombines TRBV25-1 with TRBJ2-5; unclear D gene. Germline V gene data show CDR1 as MGHDK and CDR2 as SYGVNS. Trimming took off 3 bases at V and 3 bases at J, with 11 bases between the two ends. The CDR3 has 14 amino acids.

This clonotype has just a few counts. CDR3: CASSLDRVPANVLTF. CDR3 DNA sequence: TGTGCCAGCAGTTTGGACAGGGTCCCCGCCAACGTCCTGACTTTC. The J gene is TRBJ2-6, the V gene TRBV12-3 or TRBV12-4, with 8 bases aligning to TRBD1. Trimming removed 3 bases from V and 7 bases from J; junction bases left unmatched: 5. The CDR3 is made up of 15 amino acids.

This clonotype showed up just a few times. The V call is TRBV25-1, the J call TRBJ2-3, with 9 positions matching TRBD2. This CDR3 is built from 15 residues. CDR1 is MGHDK, CDR2 SYGVNS, per germline. V dropped 4 bases and J dropped 2; count of bases not matched to a gene: 4. This chain's CDR3 is CASSGIAGVTDTQYF. The CDR3 coding sequence is TGTGCCAGCAGTGGAATAGCGGGGGTCACAGATACGCAGTATTTT.

CDR3 amino acids: CAGGGGTGTGNEQFF. The DNA of the CDR3 is TGTGCCGGCGGTGGTGGGACAGGGACGGGCAATGAGCAGTTCTTC. This chain links TRBV5-5 with TRBJ2-1; TRBD1 matches at 9 bases. Per the germline V gene, CDR1 is SGHKS and CDR2 is YYEKEE (reference sequence). The V segment lost 10 bases and the J segment 6 bases; nucleotides outside the gene matches: 14. The CDR3 consists of 15 residues.

This clonotype was counted many times. V gene TRBV29-1 combines with J gene TRBJ2-7; TRBD1 agrees at 9 bases. CDR1 SQVTM and CDR2 ANQGSEA come from the germline V gene. The CDR3 covers 14 residues. The V and J ends lost 7 bases and 5 bases, in that order; junction bases with no gene match: 12. CDR3 DNA: TGCAGCGCCCGGGCCGGGACAGGGCCTGACGAGCAGTACTTC. Protein: CSARAGTGPDEQYF.

The table lists this clonotype with a few counts. The CDR3 nucleotides are TGTGCCAGCAGCTTGATGCAGAGAAACACCATATATTTT. This codes for CASSLMQRNTIYF. The J gene is TRBJ1-3, the V gene TRBV7-2; no definite D call. Trimming took 3 bases from V and 5 from J, leaving 8 bases between them. This CDR3 is 13 amino acids long. Germline loops: CDR1 SGHTA, CDR2 FQGNSA.

This clonotype was detected a few times. V gene TRBV20-1 combines with J gene TRBJ1-2; no clear D. V was trimmed by 2 bases and J by 4 bases, leaving 14 bases between them. Germline assignment: CDR1 DFQATT and CDR2 SNEGSKA (reference sequence). The CDR3 contains 14 residues. CDR3 nucleotides: TGCAGTGCTAGACTAATTGGACTGATCTATGGCTACACCTTC. Its translation: CSARLIGLIYGYTF.

This chain joins TRBV12-3 or TRBV12-4 and TRBJ2-1; D is ambiguous. CDR3 length: 16 amino acids. Trimming cost V 3 bases and J 5 bases, with 17 bases left between them. The CDR3 sequence is CASSLLWRTQNNEQFF. The CDR3 DNA reads TGTGCCAGCAGTTTGTTATGGAGAACTCAGAACAATGAGCAGTTCTTC.

This clonotype was seen many times. The chain links TRBV4-2 to TRBJ2-7; 12 nucleotides line up with TRBD1. Germline V gene data show CDR1 as LGHNA and CDR2 as YNFKEQ. This CDR3 has 16 residues. The V and J ends lost 0 bases and 6 bases, in that order; junction bases with no gene match: 6. The CDR3 DNA reads as TGTGCCAGCAGCCAAGAGGCCGGGACAGGGGGCTTCGAGCAGTACTTC. Translated, it gives CASSQEAGTGGFEQYF.

V and J are TRBV9 and TRBJ2-7, with D possibly being TRBD1 (5 bases). Trimming took off 4 bases at V and 6 bases at J, with 14 bases between the two ends. CDR3 length: 13 residues. CDR1 SGDLS and CDR2 YYNGEE come from the germline V gene. CDR3 amino acids: CASSPRRGVEQYF. The CDR3 coding sequence is TGTGCCAGCAGCCCACGTAGGGGTGTCGAGCAGTACTTC.

This chain uses TRBV15 with TRBJ1-4; TRBD1 aligns across 8 bases. CDR3 size: 15 residues. The germline CDR1 and CDR2 sequences are LNHNV and YYDKDF (reference sequence). V was clipped by 5 bases and J by 6 bases; unmatched bases: 8. The CDR3 spells CATSETGTGHEKLFF. The CDR3 DNA reads TGTGCCACCAGCGAAACCGGGACAGGACATGAAAAACTGTTTTTT.

The rearrangement uses TRBV4-2 and TRBJ2-1; 9 bases are shared with TRBD1. Germline assignment: CDR1 LGHNA and CDR2 YNFKEQ. With 0 bases clipped from V and 6 bases from J, the junction kept 15 bases outside the gene matches. The CDR3 has 19 amino acids. CDR3: CASSQDSSQRTGVFNEQFF. The CDR3 DNA reads TGTGCCAGCAGCCAAGATAGCAGTCAGAGGACAGGGGTATTCAATGAGCAGTTCTTC.

The chain employs TRBV7-9 and TRBJ1-6; D perhaps matches TRBD1 (6 bases). The germline V and J ends were trimmed by 5 bases and 7 bases, with 15 bases remaining between them. The CDR3 contains 15 residues. Germline V lookup: CDR1 SEHNR, CDR2 FQNEAQ (reference sequence). CDR3 sequence: CASSHPWGANSPLHF. CDR3 coding DNA: TGTGCCAGCAGCCACCCGTGGGGGGCGAATTCACCCCTCCACTTT. The variable domain in full, completed from reference TRBV7-9 and TRBJ1-6, reads DTGVSQNPRHKITKRGQNVTFRCDPISEHNRLYWYRQTLGQGPEFLTYFQNEAQLEKSRLLSDRFSAERPKGSFSTLEIQRTEQGDSAMYLCASSHPWGANSPLHFGNGTRLTVT.

The V and J genes are TRBV5-1 and TRBJ2-1, with TRBD2 matching 10 bases. Trimming removed 7 bases from V and 5 bases from J; junction bases left unmatched: 6. The germline CDR1 and CDR2 sequences are SGHRS and YFSETQ. CDR3 size: 14 residues. DNA of the CDR3: TGCGCCAGCTGGACTAGCGGAGCCAACAATGAGCAGTTCTTC. Protein: CASWTSGANNEQFF.